Presented here are 14 T cell receptor beta chains from one specimen sequenced in a study of cytomegalovirus exposure and HLA in healthy donors. Amplification used 60 Vbeta primers and 13 Jbeta primers. Generated by immunoSEQ multiplex PCR, the TCRdb table keeps only in-frame clones and is missing some. The repertoire holds about 170,000 clones, with approximately 78% as singletons. The sample taken for sequencing was PBMCs. The receptors were sampled from a human donor in good health.

The gene calls are TRBV5-6 and TRBJ2-2, with TRBD1 matching over 8 bases. The CDR3 runs 15 residues. The V gene's germline CDR1 is SGHDT and CDR2 YYEEEE. V dropped 2 bases and J dropped 1; count of bases not matched to a gene: 1. CDR3 nucleotides: TGTGCCAGCAGCTTCGGGACAGGGAACACCGGGGAGCTGTTTTTT. This codes for CASSFGTGNTGELFF. The variable domain in full, completed from reference TRBV5-6 and TRBJ2-2, reads DAGVTQSPTHLIKTRGQQVTLRCSPKSGHDTVSWYQQALGQGPQFIFQYYEEEERQRGNFPDRFSGHQFPNYSSELNVNALLLGDSALYLCASSFGTGNTGELFFGEGSRLTVL.

This clone was observed a handful of times. The chain joins TRBV6-6 to TRBJ2-2; D might be TRBD1 (6 bases). The length of the CDR3 is 16 residues. The germline gives CDR1 MNHNY, CDR2 SVGAGI (reference sequence). V dropped 4 bases and J dropped 3 bases, with 15 bases sitting between them. The DNA of the CDR3 is TGTGCCAGCAGTTGGGATAACAGGGCTTACACCGGGGAGCTGTTTTTT. Its protein is CASSWDNRAYTGELFF.

Here the CDR3 reads CASSAGQGNTIYF. CDR3 bases: TGTGCCAGCAGCGCAGGACAGGGAAACACCATATATTTT. The chain recombines TRBV9 with TRBJ1-3, with D tentatively TRBD1 (6 bases). V shed 3 bases and J shed 4 bases, with 8 bases lying between them. The CDR3 contains 13 residues. CDR1 is SGDLS and CDR2 is YYNGEE in the germline V gene.

This clone was seen more than once but under ten times. The chain combines TRBV2 with TRBJ1-1; D not certain. Germline-derived CDR1 and CDR2 are SNHLY and FYNNEI. Trimming removed 10 bases at V and 6 bases at J, with 12 bases between. The CDR3 sequence is 11 residues long. DNA of the CDR3: TGTGCCACCCAATCCCGGTCTGAAGCTTTCTTT. This encodes CATQSRSEAFF.

This chain uses TRBV2 with TRBJ1-5; perhaps TRBD1 as D (5 bases). The length of the CDR3 is 16 residues. The germline V and J ends were trimmed by 2 bases and 6 bases, with 17 bases remaining between them. Germline CDR1 SNHLY, CDR2 FYNNEI. The CDR3: CASSELGPGNAQPQHF. DNA of the CDR3: TGTGCCAGCAGTGAACTAGGGCCAGGGAACGCTCAGCCCCAGCATTTT.

The rearrangement links TRBV2 to TRBJ2-3; D is ambiguous. The V and J ends lost 7 bases and 7 bases respectively, with 15 bases between them. Per the germline V gene, CDR1 is SNHLY and CDR2 is FYNNEI. This CDR3 contains 13 residues. CDR3 sequence reads: CASTPPYTNTQYF. CDR3 DNA sequence: TGTGCCAGCACGCCTCCCTATACGAATACGCAGTATTTT.

V gene TRBV2 combines with J gene TRBJ2-6; no firm D call. Germline-derived CDR1 and CDR2 are SNHLY and FYNNEI. Trimming stripped 5 bases from V and 0 bases from J, with 8 bases between. This CDR3 is built from 15 residues. Written as DNA, the CDR3 is TGTGCCAGCAGTCAAGACTTCTCTGGGGCCAACGTCCTGACTTTC. As protein: CASSQDFSGANVLTF.

The chain is built from TRBV2 and TRBJ2-3, with 8 positions matching TRBD2. Per germline, CDR1 SNHLY and CDR2 FYNNEI. CDR3 size: 15 residues. The J segment lost 3 bases and the V segment lost 4 bases, leaving 6 bases of the junction unmatched. CDR3 protein: CASSVGRGETDTQYF. As DNA, the CDR3 is TGTGCCAGCAGTGTAGGGCGGGGGGAGACAGATACGCAGTATTTT.

This chain's CDR3 is CASSQEAGGGGYGYTF. For the CDR3, the DNA is TGCGCCAGCAGCCAAGAGGCGGGCGGGGGTGGGTATGGCTACACCTTC. The V call is TRBV4-3, the J call TRBJ1-2, with D tentatively TRBD1 (5 bases). The ends were cut back, 0 bases at V and 5 bases at J, with 16 bases in the middle. This CDR3 is 16 amino acids long. The germline gives CDR1 LGHNA, CDR2 YSLEER.

The chain has TRBV6-5 and TRBJ1-1; D is possibly TRBD1 (5 bases). The CDR3 length is 13 residues. The V end was cut by 7 bases, the J end by 4 bases, with 13 bases between. Looked up from germline, CDR1 is MNHEY and CDR2 is SVGAGI. CDR3 sequence (DNA): TGTGCCAGCACCCCCGTCGGGGGCACTGAAGCTTTCTTT. Translation: CASTPVGGTEAFF.

The CDR3 region has the DNA TGTGCCAGCAGTTGGGCGTCTGGGGCCAACGTCCTGACTTTC. The encoded protein is CASSWASGANVLTF. The rearrangement links TRBV27 to TRBJ2-6; D remains ambiguous. Between the trimmed V and J ends, which lost 4 bases and 1 base, there was a span of 5 bases. CDR1 is MNHEY, CDR2 SMNVEV, per germline (reference sequence). The CDR3 has 14 residues.

The chain uses TRBV29-1 and TRBJ1-1, with D perhaps TRBD1 (5 bases). Germline lookup yields CDR1 SQVTM and CDR2 ANQGSEA. There are 12 residues in the CDR3. V was shortened by 4 bases and J by 3 bases, with 9 bases between the two germline ends. The CDR3, as DNA: TGCAGCGTTGTGGGGCCGCACACTGAAGCTTTCTTT. This sequence encodes CSVVGPHTEAFF.

This chain connects TRBV5-1 to TRBJ2-3; D not resolved. V was cut by 1 base and J by 2 bases, with 5 bases left in between. The germline V gene encodes CDR1 SGHRS and CDR2 YFSETQ. The CDR3 totals 13 residues. The CDR3 bases are TGCGCCAGCAGCTTGATAGTCACAGATACGCAGTATTTT. Its protein product is CASSLIVTDTQYF.

The V gene is TRBV5-1, the J gene TRBJ1-2, with 11 bases that match TRBD1. The V segment lost 4 bases and the J segment 8 bases; nucleotides outside the gene matches: 7. CDR1 and CDR2 from the germline V gene are SGHRS and YFSETQ. CDR3 length: 14 residues. CDR3 in amino acids: CASSVGQGAMGYTF. The DNA of the CDR3 is TGCGCCAGCAGCGTAGGACAGGGGGCGATGGGCTACACCTTC.